This T cell receptor beta chain was identified during a study of beta chain features in type 1 diabetes. Across the whole study: Patients did not differ from healthy donors in age, gender or cell yield. The study's findings and limits: Within patients, naive, central memory and Treg TCRB repertoires seemed more similar than within healthy donors. Among all four CD4+ subsets, Type 1 diabetes patients had TCRB CDR3s that were moderately but significantly shorter.

TCRB transcripts that were expressed got sequenced, as all of the isolated RNA had been reverse transcribed. The method was immunoSEQ multiplex PCR; TCRdb's version includes in-frame clones alone and lacks a portion of them. The sample shows some 170,000 clones, over 55% of them seen only once. Germline V gene sequence: CDR1 SQVTM, CDR2 ANQGSEA. The CDR3 is made up of 14 amino acids. V shed 2 bases and J 7 bases; nucleotides not matched to a gene: 3. Markers CD45RO/CCR7/CD25/CD127/CD95/CD27 served to sort CD4+ naive, central memory, regulatory and stem cell-like memory cells. Sorted populations all exceeded 95% purity. As for this clone: The target antigen is unknown.

The sequenced material came from naive CD4+ T cells from blood. The source of this sequence is a man under 40 with type 1 diabetes. The chain is built from TRBV29-1 and TRBJ2-1; 12 bases align to TRBD2. The CDR3 DNA is TGCAGCGTTGAACGGACTAGCGGGGTAAATGAGCAGTTCTTC. Translation: CSVERTSGVNEQFF.